These 18 T cell receptor beta chains were all obtained from the same sample, sequenced in a study of T cell responses to AZD1222 COVID-19 vaccine. Using immunoSEQ multiplex PCR, the repertoire was profiled, and TCRdb retains in-frame clones only, with some absent. The profile covers 120,000 or so clones, with roughly 90% appearing a single time and roughly 1.5% taken by the ten largest. The specimen was peripheral blood, collected on day 0 of AZD1222 vaccination. Source of these receptors: an adult in good health.

This clone was observed a single time. The V and J genes are TRBV9 and TRBJ1-1; D is ambiguous. The V end was cut by 2 bases, the J end by 6 bases, with 5 bases between. The CDR3 covers 11 residues. Germline lookup yields CDR1 SGDLS and CDR2 YYNGEE. The CDR3 reads CASSVVSEAFF. The CDR3 nucleotides are TGTGCCAGCAGCGTGGTTTCTGAAGCTTTCTTT.

This clone was seen a handful of times. The chain carries TRBV18 and TRBJ2-4, with TRBD2 as a possible D gene (5 bases). With 1 base removed from V and 0 bases from J, the gap between germline ends came to 10 bases. Germline V gene lookup returns CDR1 KGHSH and CDR2 LQKENI. The CDR3 is 16 residues long. CDR3 DNA sequence: TGTGCCAGCTCACCACGGGAGAGAGAAGCCAAAAACATTCAGTACTTC. This translates into CASSPREREAKNIQYF.

The chain employs TRBV5-5 and TRBJ2-6; TRBD2 might be the D (6 bases). Germline V gives CDR1 SGHKS, CDR2 YYEKEE (reference sequence). This CDR3 comprises 20 residues. Between the trimmed V and J ends, which lost 3 bases and 1 base, there was a span of 23 bases. CDR3 in DNA: TGTGCCAGCAGCTCCCCAGGAGGGGCAGGGTATTCATCTGGGGCCAACGTCCTGACTTTC. Translating gives CASSSPGGAGYSSGANVLTF.

The chain joins TRBV7-2 to TRBJ1-2; D ambiguous. CDR3 length equals 15 residues. The V gene lost 6 bases and the J gene lost 4 bases, with 18 bases spanning the gap. CDR1 is SGHTA, CDR2 FQGNSA, per germline. Written as DNA, the CDR3 is TGTGCCAGCAGACCTCGGACGGTCCTGGGCTATGGCTACACCTTC. It codes for CASRPRTVLGYGYTF. Based on the CDR3 plus reference TRBV7-2 and TRBJ1-2, the full variable domain is GAGVSQSPSNKVTEKGKDVELRCDPISGHTALYWYRQSLGQGLEFLIYFQGNSAPDKSGLPSDRFSAERTGGSVSTLTIQRTQQEDSAVYLCASRPRTVLGYGYTFGSGTRLTVV.

The chain joins TRBV27 to TRBJ2-1, with D possibly being TRBD2 (5 bases). Germline V gene data show CDR1 as MNHEY and CDR2 as SMNVEV (reference sequence). Trimming shortened V by 8 bases and J by 0 bases, and 14 bases separated the two germline ends. The CDR3 is made up of 15 amino acids. CDR3 amino acids: CASGERLSSYNEQFF. In DNA form, the CDR3 reads TGTGCCAGCGGGGAGCGGCTCAGCTCCTACAATGAGCAGTTCTTC.

The chain recombines TRBV6-5 with TRBJ2-7, with D perhaps matching TRBD1 (6 bases). The CDR3 has 14 amino acids. Germline V gene lookup returns CDR1 MNHEY and CDR2 SVGAGI. V was pared by 6 bases and J by 4 bases, with 16 bases between. CDR3 nucleotides: TGTGCCAGCAGGCGAACAGGGAGTAGATACGAGCAGTACTTC. Translating gives CASRRTGSRYEQYF.

This clone was seen only once. This chain connects TRBV21-1 to TRBJ2-1; the D call TRBD1 from the table was never checked on the DNA. TRBV21-1 corresponds to a pseudogene. CDR3 length equals 15 residues. Written as DNA, the CDR3 is TGTGCCAGCAGCAAAGCTGGGACAGGGTTACGTGAGCAGTTCTTC. Its protein is CASSKAGTGLREQFF.

This clone has only a few counts. CDR3 region: CASSRTPGATNEKLFF. In nucleotides, the CDR3 is TGTGCCAGCAGTCGAACCCCAGGAGCAACTAATGAAAAACTGTTTTTT. This chain uses TRBV2 with TRBJ1-4, with D unclear. The ends were cut back, 5 bases at V and 0 bases at J, with 13 bases in the middle. The CDR3 covers 16 residues. CDR1 and CDR2 from the germline V gene are SNHLY and FYNNEI. The whole variable domain, filled in from reference TRBV2 and TRBJ1-4, reads EPEVTQTPSHQVTQMGQEVILRCVPISNHLYFYWYRQILGQKVEFLVSFYNNEISEKSEIFDDQFSVERPDGSNFTLKIRSTKLEDSAMYFCASSRTPGATNEKLFFGSGTQLSVL.

The V call is TRBV19, the J call TRBJ1-3; the D is unclear. From germline, CDR1 is LNHDA and CDR2 SQIVND (reference sequence). V shed 3 bases and J shed 0 bases, with 9 bases lying between them. The CDR3 contains 15 residues. The CDR3 DNA follows: TGTGCCAGTAGTATGACGGGAGGCTCTGGAAACACCATATATTTT. This gives the protein CASSMTGGSGNTIYF.

A few counts support this clone. The chain is built from TRBV5-1 and TRBJ2-7, with D unresolved. V was trimmed by 2 bases and J by 5 bases, leaving 11 bases between them. CDR1 and CDR2 from the germline V gene are SGHRS and YFSETQ. The CDR3 is 13 amino acids. The CDR3 protein is CASSFGFWDEQYF. The CDR3 nucleotides are TGCGCCAGCAGCTTTGGATTTTGGGACGAGCAGTACTTC.

This sequence joins TRBV10-3 and TRBJ1-5, with TRBD1 identical over 12 bases. Germline CDR1 ENHRY, CDR2 SYGVKD. The CDR3 is 15 residues long. V dropped 6 bases and J dropped 6; count of bases not matched to a gene: 6. CDR3 coding DNA: TGTGCCATCAGCCGGGACAGGGGGCTGGGTCAGCCCCAGCATTTT. This gives the protein CAISRDRGLGQPQHF.

Concerning this clone: Other nucleotide sequences from this sample produce the same CDR3. The J gene is TRBJ1-1, the V gene TRBV24-1; D unclear. CDR1 is KGHDR, CDR2 SFDVKD, per germline. Between the trimmed V and J ends, which lost 3 bases and 2 bases, there was a span of 3 bases. The CDR3 extends over 12 amino acids. The CDR3 bases are TGTGCCACCAGTGATCCTAACACTGAAGCTTTCTTT. Translating gives CATSDPNTEAFF.

The J gene is TRBJ1-2, the V gene TRBV5-6; 7 nucleotides agree with TRBD1. The ends lost 4 bases at V and 2 bases at J; junction bases unmatched: 2. Per the germline V gene, CDR1 is SGHDT and CDR2 is YYEEEE. The CDR3 is 13 residues long. The CDR3 region is CASSPGQNYGYTF. DNA for the CDR3: TGTGCCAGCAGCCCGGGACAGAACTATGGCTACACCTTC.

V is TRBV24-1 and J is TRBJ1-4, with 11 bases aligning to TRBD1. The CDR3 is made up of 16 amino acids. The J segment lost 7 bases and the V segment lost 4 bases, leaving 7 bases of the junction unmatched. Germline V gives CDR1 KGHDR, CDR2 SFDVKD. The CDR3 DNA sequence: TGTGCCACCAGTGACCCTGGACAGGGGGCAAGTGAAAAACTGTTTTTT. Translating gives CATSDPGQGASEKLFF.

Here the CDR3 reads CASSRRGPYGYTF. The CDR3 DNA is TGTGCCAGCAGTCGAAGGGGACCCTATGGCTACACCTTC. The chain combines TRBV6-5 with TRBJ1-2; weak D call: TRBD1 (5 bases). Trimming took 5 bases from V and 4 from J, leaving 11 bases between them. Germline V gene data show CDR1 as MNHEY and CDR2 as SVGAGI. The CDR3 length is 13 residues.

The gene calls are TRBV5-4 and TRBJ2-7; 9 positions match TRBD1. CDR1 is SGHNT and CDR2 is YYREEE in the germline V gene (reference sequence). The CDR3 is made up of 14 amino acids. J gave up 5 bases and V 4 bases, and 7 bases lay outside the gene matches. CDR3 amino acids: CASSDGTGLDEQYF. CDR3 DNA sequence: TGTGCCAGCAGCGACGGGACAGGGTTGGACGAGCAGTACTTC.

The chain employs TRBV7-9 and TRBJ1-2; D ambiguous. The CDR3 loop spans 13 amino acids. Germline lookup yields CDR1 SEHNR and CDR2 FQNEAQ (reference sequence). V was clipped by 2 bases and J by 8 bases, with 12 bases between them. In DNA form, the CDR3 reads TGTGCCAGCAGCTTACCCTCCCCTGGGGGCTACACCTTC. This sequence encodes CASSLPSPGGYTF.

In this sample, this clone turned up a few times. The chain joins TRBV2 to TRBJ1-2; D gene uncertain. V was clipped by 7 bases and J by 2 bases, with 14 bases between them. There are 14 residues in the CDR3. Germline-derived CDR1 and CDR2 are SNHLY and FYNNEI. The CDR3 bases are TGTGCCAGCACTTCGGCAGGCAAGAACTATGGCTACACCTTC. It yields the protein CASTSAGKNYGYTF.